Presented here are 6 T cell receptor beta chains from one specimen sequenced in a study of T cell responses to AZD1222 COVID-19 vaccine. Profiled with immunoSEQ multiplex PCR; TCRdb holds only in-frame clones, not every one. The sample contains 100,000 to 150,000 clones, roughly 90% of which appear only once. Sequenced here: peripheral blood, sampled 28 days after the second dose of the MenACWY control vaccine. Receptors originate from an adult who received the MenACWY meningococcal vaccine as a control.

This chain connects TRBV4-3 to TRBJ1-1; D gene uncertain. The CDR3 spans 17 residues. Germline CDR1 LGHNA, CDR2 YSLEER. V dropped 1 base and J dropped 0 bases, with 15 bases sitting between them. The chain's CDR3 is CASSQGPPQLLNTEAFF. For the CDR3, the DNA is TGCGCCAGCAGCCAAGGGCCCCCACAGCTTCTGAACACTGAAGCTTTCTTT.

This clone was recorded a few times. The chain couples TRBV2 to TRBJ2-5, with 11 bases that match TRBD2. J gave up 4 bases and V 2 bases, and 9 bases lay outside the gene matches. The germline gives CDR1 SNHLY, CDR2 FYNNEI. The CDR3 sequence is 17 residues long. CDR3 in amino acids: CASSELVAGGPGETQYF. The CDR3 DNA is TGTGCCAGCAGTGAACTGGTAGCGGGAGGGCCCGGAGAGACCCAGTACTTC.

This clone was observed a single time. The chain carries TRBV6-5 and TRBJ1-3; D remains unclear. Trimming cost V 7 bases and J 4 bases, with 14 bases left between them. Germline V gene lookup returns CDR1 MNHEY and CDR2 SVGAGI. CDR3 length: 14 amino acids. Here the CDR3 reads CASTRGGEGNTIYF. The CDR3 region has the DNA TGTGCCAGCACCCGAGGCGGTGAGGGAAACACCATATATTTT.

The gene calls are TRBV5-6 and TRBJ2-7, with D possibly being TRBD2 (5 bases). V was shortened by 4 bases and J by 2 bases, with 19 bases between the two germline ends. Looked up from germline, CDR1 is SGHDT and CDR2 is YYEEEE. This CDR3 contains 16 residues. The CDR3 reads CASSGESSGWAYEQYV. The CDR3 DNA reads TGTGCCAGCAGCGGGGAGAGTTCGGGTTGGGCCTACGAGCAGTACGTC.

The V call is TRBV7-9, the J call TRBJ1-3; the D is unclear. With 4 bases removed from V and 0 bases from J, the gap between germline ends came to 10 bases. There are 15 residues in the CDR3. Germline CDR1 is SEHNR and CDR2 is FQNEAQ (reference sequence). CDR3 nucleotides: TGTGCCAGCAGCTCCCACGAAAGCTCTGGAAACACCATATATTTT. Its translation is CASSSHESSGNTIYF.

This chain joins TRBV5-6 and TRBJ1-2; 7 bases agree with TRBD1. The trim removed 2 bases at V and 4 bases at J, leaving 5 bases unmatched. The CDR3 is 14 amino acids. Germline CDR1 and CDR2: SGHDT and YYEEEE. CDR3 amino acids: CASSFGSGGYGYTF. As DNA, the CDR3 is TGTGCCAGCAGCTTTGGTTCAGGGGGCTATGGCTACACCTTC.